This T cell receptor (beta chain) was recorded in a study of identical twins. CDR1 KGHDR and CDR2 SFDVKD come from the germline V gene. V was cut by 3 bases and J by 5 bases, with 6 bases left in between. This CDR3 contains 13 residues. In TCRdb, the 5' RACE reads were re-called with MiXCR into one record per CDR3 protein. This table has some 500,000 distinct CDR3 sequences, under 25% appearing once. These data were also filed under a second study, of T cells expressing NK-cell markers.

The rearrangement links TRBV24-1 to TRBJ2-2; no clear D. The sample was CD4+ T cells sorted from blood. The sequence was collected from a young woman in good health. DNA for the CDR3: TGTGCCACCAGTGATATAGGGACCGGGGAGCTGTTTTTT. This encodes CATSDIGTGELFF.